This TCR beta chain was identified in a study of blood T cell repertoires in COVID-19 (dated by TCRdb to 2020 to 2021). Regarding the study in general: The collaborator samples originated in the United States, Italy and Spain and spanned the acute and convalescent phases of COVID-19. The material from the prospective study consisted of cDNA or gDNA derived from T cells, B-cell-depleted T cells, or PBMCs. Deeply sampled blood TCRbeta repertoires from subjects exposed to, actively infected with, or recovered from COVID-19 were included in the dataset. The repertoires were released in a freely available public database intended as a resource for research on the immune response to SARS-CoV-2. Samples were obtained from the ongoing ImmuneRACE study (first 160 participants) and from about 1,300 subjects provided by 6 global collaborators. A de-identified subject ID, COVID-19 status, age in years and sex were almost always included in the sample metadata. Where available, HLA class I and class II types were obtained from metadata supplied by the sample provider rather than from assay-based typing. On the study overall, not on this receptor specifically: The quantity of clinical and demographic metadata differed by source and by participant and was supplied without curation.

TCRbeta CDR3 regions were amplified from genomic DNA using the immunoSEQ Assay, a bias-controlled multiplex PCR. Turning to the authors' computational methods: Within the assay, amplification of reference gene primers was used to estimate how many nucleated cells each sample contained. Sequence reads were collapsed and filtered to measure the absolute abundance of every unique TCRbeta CDR3 rearrangement. Productive Simpson clonality was computed per sample as the square root of Simpson's diversity index over productive rearrangements. In TCRdb, the immuneACCESS table is reduced to in-frame sequences with V and J assigned. These tables do not hold every clone; where another copy was compared, an unresolved V gene accounts for under half, and the others remain unexplained. V, J and clone size are those of that table, while D and trimming were read from the DNA. Across this sample there are about 140,000 clones, with approximately 84% seen only once. 3.5% to 4.5% of the sample rests with the top ten.

Counted from cysteine to phenylalanine, this CDR3 has 15 amino acids. The entry retains the CDR3 DNA only, 45 bases that are in frame from base 1. The trim is 5 bases for V and 5 bases for J, with a gap of 16 bases between the germline ends. The germline V gene supplies CDR1 KGHSH and CDR2 LQKENI. This clone was recorded only once. Its antigen is unknown. No base qualities exist here, and no much larger clone lies one base off it. The collaborating institutions used their own protocols to collect whole blood in K2EDTA tubes. For TCRbeta analysis, collaborators shipped samples as frozen whole blood, isolated PBMCs, or DNA extracted from either of those sample types.

Rearrangement joined TRBV18 to TRBJ2-1; no D segment can be confidently identified. Sequencing used peripheral blood. This sequence was found in a woman in her fifties or sixties with acute or convalescent COVID-19. The CDR3 protein: CASSVVTPRNNEQFF. Read as DNA, the sequence is TGTGCCAGCTCAGTCGTTACCCCGCGGAACAATGAGCAGTTCTTC.